This entry lists 29 T cell receptor beta chains sequenced from one sample in a study of blood T cells in healthy people across ages. Next came a second PCR, run for about 7 to 11 cycles, which used a sample-barcoded 5' primer along with a J-beta primer mix. TCRdb analysed the 5' RACE reads with MiXCR anew, one entry per CDR3 protein. Among around 970,000 distinct CDR3 sequences listed, roughly 50% were seen once. The source material was blood. The receptors were sampled from a woman aged 60-75 years in good health.

This chain uses TRBV20-1 with TRBJ1-2; D is unclear. This CDR3 has 13 residues. The germline V and J ends were trimmed by 4 bases and 3 bases, with 12 bases remaining between them. CDR1 is DFQATT, CDR2 SNEGSKA, per germline (reference sequence). The CDR3 reads CSATRRTDYGYTF. The CDR3 DNA reads as TGCAGTGCTACCCGAAGGACGGACTATGGCTACACCTTC.

This chain joins TRBV20-1 and TRBJ2-7; 8 nucleotides match TRBD2. Germline CDR1 and CDR2: DFQATT and SNEGSKA (reference sequence). The CDR3 extends over 14 amino acids. The junction had 6 bases not matched to a gene; V was cut back by 5 bases and J by 0 bases. CDR3 sequence reads: CSASKRGSSYEQYF. CDR3 coding DNA: TGCAGTGCTTCTAAGCGGGGGAGCTCCTACGAGCAGTACTTC.

CDR3 nucleotides: TGCAGTGCGGGAAAGTACCAAGAGACCCGGTACTTC. Translated, it gives CSAGKYQETRYF. The rearrangement joins TRBV20-1 to TRBJ2-7, with D unclear. Germline V gene lookup returns CDR1 DFQATT and CDR2 SNEGSKA (reference sequence). The CDR3 sequence is 12 residues long. Trimming removed 6 bases from V and 12 bases from J, with 21 bases in between.

The rearrangement uses TRBV5-6 and TRBJ2-5; D remains unclear. V was shortened by 3 bases and J by 7 bases, with 13 bases between the two germline ends. This CDR3 spans 13 amino acids. CDR1 is SGHDT, CDR2 YYEEEE, per germline. CDR3 coding DNA: TGTGCCAGCAGCTCGCCAAACTTGCCGACCCAGTACTTC. Translated, it gives CASSSPNLPTQYF. Combining the CDR3 with reference TRBV5-6 and TRBJ2-5 gives the whole variable domain DAGVTQSPTHLIKTRGQQVTLRCSPKSGHDTVSWYQQALGQGPQFIFQYYEEEERQRGNFPDRFSGHQFPNYSSELNVNALLLGDSALYLCASSSPNLPTQYFGPGTRLLVL.

This chain joins TRBV27 and TRBJ2-5; tentatively, D is TRBD2 (5 bases). The CDR3 length is 14 residues. V lost 6 bases and J 5 bases, leaving 16 bases between the germline ends. CDR1 is MNHEY and CDR2 is SMNVEV in the germline V gene (reference sequence). DNA for the CDR3: TGTGCCAGCAGCGACCTAGCTGTGAGGGAGACCCAGTACTTC. The encoded protein is CASSDLAVRETQYF.

The chain uses TRBV2 and TRBJ2-5; 9 nucleotides match TRBD1. Trimming cost V 8 bases and J 4 bases; bases outside gene matches: 11. The CDR3 totals 15 residues. Per the germline V gene, CDR1 is SNHLY and CDR2 is FYNNEI. The CDR3 DNA reads TGTGCCAGCTTCTACGGCGACAGGGGGGGAGAGACCCAGTACTTC. Amino acid sequence: CASFYGDRGGETQYF.

This clonotype was counted a few times. The rearrangement links TRBV5-1 to TRBJ2-1; 11 bases match TRBD2. The V and J ends lost 4 bases and 7 bases, in that order; junction bases with no gene match: 10. This CDR3 spans 16 amino acids. Germline CDR1 is SGHRS and CDR2 is YFSETQ. The CDR3 DNA sequence: TGCGCCAGCAGCCAAGGGACTAGCGGAGGACGTAATGAGCAGTTCTTC. Amino acid sequence: CASSQGTSGGRNEQFF.

This sequence joins TRBV7-9 and TRBJ2-7, with 8 bases that match TRBD1. The germline CDR1 and CDR2 sequences are SEHNR and FQNEAQ (reference sequence). This CDR3 region has 14 residues. Trimming cost V 2 bases and J 2 bases; bases outside gene matches: 2. This CDR3 reads CASSLQGATYEQYF. The DNA of the CDR3 is TGTGCCAGCAGCTTACAGGGGGCTACCTACGAGCAGTACTTC.

This clonotype has just one count. This chain joins TRBV3-1 and TRBJ1-2; no clear D gene. CDR3 length: 13 amino acids. Trimming took 4 bases from V and 1 from J, leaving 7 bases between them. Germline CDR1 LGHDT, CDR2 YNNKEL (reference sequence). CDR3 bases: TGTGCCAGCAGCCCTACCTTTAACTATGGCTACACCTTC. Protein: CASSPTFNYGYTF.

The chain couples TRBV5-1 to TRBJ1-3; a weak D match, TRBD1 (6 bases). The CDR3 consists of 16 residues. V was cut by 7 bases and J by 0 bases, with 17 bases left in between. Germline CDR1 is SGHRS and CDR2 is YFSETQ. In DNA, the CDR3 is TGCGCCAGCGGACTCCAGGGGCCTTCCTCTGGAAACACCATATATTTT. It encodes CASGLQGPSSGNTIYF.

The chain couples TRBV5-6 to TRBJ1-6; TRBD1 matches 8 bases. The CDR3 sequence is 15 residues long. Germline CDR1 reads SGHDT; CDR2 reads YYEEEE. J was trimmed by 8 bases and V by 1 base; bases with no gene match: 5. In DNA, the CDR3 is TGTGCCAGCAGCTTGAGCGACAGGGGATATTCACCCCTCCACTTT. It is translated as CASSLSDRGYSPLHF.

This clonotype appeared a single time. This sequence joins TRBV28 and TRBJ2-2, with a weak D call TRBD1 (6 bases). The CDR3 sequence is 13 residues long. Trimming removed 9 bases from V and 6 bases from J, with 14 bases in between. Germline lookup yields CDR1 MDHEN and CDR2 SYDVKM. The CDR3 DNA reads as TGTGCCAGTCGCGAAGGGGGATCCGGGGAGCTGTTTTTT. Encoded protein: CASREGGSGELFF.

This clonotype was recorded a few times. This rearrangement joins TRBV4-1 to TRBJ2-1; tentative D call: TRBD1 (5 bases). Germline V gene sequence: CDR1 MGHRA, CDR2 YSYEKL. Trimming pared 1 base from V and 4 bases from J, leaving 11 bases between. The length of the CDR3 is 15 residues. The DNA of the CDR3 is TGCGCCAGCAGCCAAGGGTCAGGGCGGTACAATGAGCAGTTCTTC. Amino acids: CASSQGSGRYNEQFF.

In its sample, this clonotype was seen a few times. The chain joins TRBV11-2 to TRBJ2-3; D ambiguous. V dropped 5 bases and J dropped 0 bases, with 12 bases sitting between them. The CDR3 length is 15 residues. Germline V gene data show CDR1 as SGHAT and CDR2 as FQNNGV. Here the CDR3 reads CASSALSGSTDTQYF. CDR3 coding DNA: TGTGCCAGCAGCGCCCTCAGTGGGAGCACAGATACGCAGTATTTT.

This clonotype was counted between two and nine times. The chain uses TRBV4-2 and TRBJ1-6, with D perhaps matching TRBD1 (6 bases). V was shortened by 1 base and J by 9 bases, with 16 bases between the two germline ends. Germline assignment: CDR1 LGHNA and CDR2 YNFKEQ. The CDR3 consists of 16 residues. The CDR3 reads CASSQAGAGGSSPLHF. In nucleotides, the CDR3 is TGTGCCAGCAGCCAAGCAGGGGCTGGTGGCAGTTCACCCCTCCACTTT.

This chain joins TRBV12-5 and TRBJ2-7; TRBD1 agrees at 7 bases. Germline assignment: CDR1 LGHNT and CDR2 FRNRAP. V lost 7 bases to trimming and J lost 2 bases; unmatched junction nucleotides: 11. The CDR3 loop spans 15 amino acids. The CDR3 DNA sequence: TGTGCTAGTGCCCAAGGGACAGCGAATACCTACGAGCAGTACTTC. Translated, it gives CASAQGTANTYEQYF.

V usage is TRBV7-9 and J usage is TRBJ2-7; possibly TRBD2 for D (6 bases). CDR3 length equals 16 residues. Germline CDR1 and CDR2: SEHNR and FQNEAQ (reference sequence). Trimming left V 1 base short and J 1 base short, with 14 bases between. The CDR3 region has the DNA TGTGCCAGCAGCTTAGTTTGGGACTTCATGTCCTACGAGCAGTACTTC. Amino acid sequence: CASSLVWDFMSYEQYF.

This clonotype was seen a handful of times. The V gene is TRBV29-1, the J gene TRBJ1-2; D remains unclear. The germline gives CDR1 SQVTM, CDR2 ANQGSEA. The V and J ends lost 6 bases and 1 base respectively, with 9 bases between them. The CDR3 runs to 12 residues. The CDR3 reads CSVRTSNYGYTF. Here the CDR3 DNA reads TGCAGCGTAAGGACGAGTAACTATGGCTACACCTTC.

This chain uses TRBV28 with TRBJ2-5; the D is unclear. This CDR3 has 15 residues. V dropped 3 bases and J dropped 5 bases, with 16 bases sitting between them. Germline CDR1 is MDHEN and CDR2 is SYDVKM. The DNA for the CDR3 is TGTGCCAGCAGTTTTACTGACCGCAGGACGGAGACCCAGTACTTC. It encodes CASSFTDRRTETQYF.

V gene TRBV6-2 or TRBV6-3 combines with J gene TRBJ2-7; TRBD2 matches at 8 bases. Germline lookup yields CDR1 MNHEY and CDR2 SVGEGT. V gave up 4 bases and J gave up 5 bases; unmatched junction bases: 13. This CDR3 is 16 amino acids long. CDR3 residues: CASSSALAGWTNEQYF. The CDR3 DNA sequence: TGTGCCAGCAGTTCAGCCTTAGCGGGGTGGACCAACGAGCAGTACTTC.

The V gene is TRBV7-2, the J gene TRBJ2-7, with 9 bases that match TRBD2. The CDR3 is 15 residues long. Germline CDR1 SGHTA, CDR2 FQGNSA. V lost 5 bases and J lost 0; bases outside the gene matches: 5. In DNA form, the CDR3 reads TGTGCCAGCAGCCTATCTAGCGGGATCTCCTACGAGCAGTACTTC. It is translated as CASSLSSGISYEQYF. Full variable domain (outside the CDR3, taken from reference TRBV7-2 and TRBJ2-7): GAGVSQSPSNKVTEKGKDVELRCDPISGHTALYWYRQSLGQGLEFLIYFQGNSAPDKSGLPSDRFSAERTGGSVSTLTIQRTQQEDSAVYLCASSLSSGISYEQYFGPGTRLTVT.

The sample holds many counts of this clonotype. This chain joins TRBV7-8 and TRBJ2-7, with D uncertain. This CDR3 is 13 amino acids long. Germline lookup yields CDR1 SGHVS and CDR2 FQNEAQ. Deletions cut 5 bases from V and 2 bases from J, with 10 bases between. CDR3 coding DNA: TGTGCCAGCAGCGCATTTTCCCCCTACGAGCAGTACTTC. This gives the protein CASSAFSPYEQYF.

This chain connects TRBV3-1 to TRBJ2-7; D is tentatively TRBD1 or TRBD2 (5 bases each). The germline CDR1 and CDR2 sequences are LGHDT and YNNKEL (reference sequence). Trimming cost V 3 bases and J 5 bases, with 14 bases left between them. The CDR3 consists of 14 residues. Here the CDR3 reads CASSHHSRGDEQYF. Here the CDR3 DNA reads TGTGCCAGCAGCCACCATTCCCGAGGGGACGAGCAGTACTTC.

V and J are TRBV7-9 and TRBJ2-7; possible D gene TRBD2, 6 bases. CDR3 length: 16 residues. V lost 1 base, J lost 0 bases, and 13 bases lay in between. The germline gives CDR1 SEHNR, CDR2 FQNEAQ (reference sequence). In nucleotides, the CDR3 is TGTGCCAGCAGCTTAGGCCACACTAGCCGCTCCTACGAGCAGTACTTC. It encodes CASSLGHTSRSYEQYF.

This chain connects TRBV6-5 to TRBJ2-1; TRBD2 agrees at 8 bases. Per the germline V gene, CDR1 is MNHEY and CDR2 is SVGAGI. The junction had 15 bases not matched to a gene; V was cut back by 2 bases and J by 6 bases. This CDR3 comprises 18 residues. This CDR3 is CASSYTWPGLGLGNEQFF. CDR3 coding DNA: TGTGCCAGCAGTTACACCTGGCCGGGACTAGGATTGGGCAATGAGCAGTTCTTC.

The chain uses TRBV12-3 or TRBV12-4 and TRBJ2-6; possibly TRBD1 for D (5 bases). CDR3 length: 13 residues. With 10 bases removed from V and 1 base from J, the gap between germline ends came to 8 bases. CDR3 residues: CAMSGSGANVLTF. The CDR3 coding sequence is TGTGCCATGTCAGGGTCTGGGGCCAACGTCCTGACTTTC.

Regarding this clonotype: A much larger clone lies a single base off, so this may be a read error. The chain employs TRBV27 and TRBJ2-7; D remains unclear. Germline loops: CDR1 MNHEY, CDR2 SMNVEV (reference sequence). V shed 4 bases and J shed 3 bases, with 10 bases lying between them. The CDR3 totals 13 residues. DNA of the CDR3: TGTGCCAGCAGTTGGCGGATAAACTACGAGCAGTACTTC. Its protein is CASSWRINYEQYF.

This clonotype was seen repeatedly, ten times or more. The CDR3 region is CAISPGQGGYNEQFF. The CDR3 DNA sequence: TGTGCCATCAGCCCGGGACAGGGCGGCTACAATGAGCAGTTCTTC. The chain employs TRBV10-3 and TRBJ2-1, with TRBD1 identical over 9 bases. J gave up 3 bases and V 6 bases, and 6 bases lay outside the gene matches. Per the germline V gene, CDR1 is ENHRY and CDR2 is SYGVKD. The length of the CDR3 is 15 residues.

V gene TRBV5-1 combines with J gene TRBJ2-3; D unclear. The length of the CDR3 is 12 residues. Trimming cost V 6 bases and J 6 bases, with 11 bases left between them. In germline, CDR1 is SGHRS, CDR2 YFSETQ. The DNA for the CDR3 is TGCGCCAGCACCACCGGGTTGGATACGCAGTATTTT. Protein sequence: CASTTGLDTQYF.